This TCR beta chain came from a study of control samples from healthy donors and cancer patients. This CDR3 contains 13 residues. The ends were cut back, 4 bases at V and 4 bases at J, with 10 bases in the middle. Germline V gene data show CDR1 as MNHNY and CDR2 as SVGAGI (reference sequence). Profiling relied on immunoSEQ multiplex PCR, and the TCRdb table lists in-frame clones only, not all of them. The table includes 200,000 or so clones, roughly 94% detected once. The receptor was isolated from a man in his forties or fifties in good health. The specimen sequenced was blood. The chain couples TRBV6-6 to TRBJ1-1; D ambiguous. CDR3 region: CASSLGQITEAFF. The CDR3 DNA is TGTGCCAGCAGTTTGGGTCAGATCACTGAAGCTTTCTTT.